Given below is one TCR beta chain in context. This record belongs to a study of cytomegalovirus exposure and HLA in healthy donors. Researchers ran the PCR with 60 Vbeta and 13 Jbeta primers. This table comes from immunoSEQ multiplex PCR, and its TCRdb copy is limited to in-frame clones, with some not included. Among about 200,000 clones listed, roughly 80% were seen once. J gave up 0 bases and V 3 bases, and 3 bases lay outside the gene matches. Germline assignment: CDR1 LNHDA and CDR2 SQIVND (reference sequence). The CDR3 is made up of 15 amino acids. The chain has TRBV19 and TRBJ2-3; 7 bases match TRBD2. This TCR derives from a girl between 2 and 10 years old in good health and CMV-seronegative. Sequencing was performed on PBMCs. The DNA of the CDR3 is TGTGCCAGTAGTATCTGGGGAGGGAGCACAGATACGCAGTATTTT. The encoded protein is CASSIWGGSTDTQYF.